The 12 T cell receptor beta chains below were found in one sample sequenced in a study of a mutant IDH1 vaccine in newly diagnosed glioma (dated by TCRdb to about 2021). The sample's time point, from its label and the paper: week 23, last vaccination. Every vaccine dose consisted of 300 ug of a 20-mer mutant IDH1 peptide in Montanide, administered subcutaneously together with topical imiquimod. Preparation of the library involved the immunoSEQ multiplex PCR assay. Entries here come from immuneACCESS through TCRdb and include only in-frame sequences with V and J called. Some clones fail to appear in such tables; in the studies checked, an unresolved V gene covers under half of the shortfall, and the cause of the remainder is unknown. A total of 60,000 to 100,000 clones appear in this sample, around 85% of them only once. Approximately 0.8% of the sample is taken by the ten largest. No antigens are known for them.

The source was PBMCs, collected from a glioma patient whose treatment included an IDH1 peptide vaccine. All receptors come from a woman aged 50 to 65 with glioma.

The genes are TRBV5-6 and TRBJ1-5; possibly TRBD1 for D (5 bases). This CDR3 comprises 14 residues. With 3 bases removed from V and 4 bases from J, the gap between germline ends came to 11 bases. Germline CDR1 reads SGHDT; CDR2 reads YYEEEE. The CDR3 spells CASSSGLPNQPQHF. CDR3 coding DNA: TGTGCCAGCAGCTCGGGACTGCCGAATCAGCCCCAGCATTTT.

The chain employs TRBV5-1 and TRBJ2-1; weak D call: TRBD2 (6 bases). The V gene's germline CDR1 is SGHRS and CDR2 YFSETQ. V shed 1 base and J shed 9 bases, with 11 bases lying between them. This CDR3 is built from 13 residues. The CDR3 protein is CASSLSGLGEQFF. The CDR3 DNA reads TGCGCCAGCAGCTTGTCGGGACTGGGTGAGCAGTTCTTC.

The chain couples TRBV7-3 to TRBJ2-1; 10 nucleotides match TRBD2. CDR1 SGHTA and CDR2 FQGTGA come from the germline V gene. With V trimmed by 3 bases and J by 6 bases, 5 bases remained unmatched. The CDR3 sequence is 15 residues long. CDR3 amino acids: CASSFSLAGSNEQFF. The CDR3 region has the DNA TGTGCCAGCAGCTTCTCACTAGCGGGAAGCAATGAGCAGTTCTTC.

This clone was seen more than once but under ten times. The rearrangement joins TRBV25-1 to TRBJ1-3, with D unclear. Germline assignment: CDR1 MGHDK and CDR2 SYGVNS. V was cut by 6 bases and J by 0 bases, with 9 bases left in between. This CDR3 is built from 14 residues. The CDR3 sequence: CASSFTSSGNTIYF. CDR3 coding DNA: TGTGCCAGCAGCTTCACCAGCTCTGGAAACACCATATATTTT.

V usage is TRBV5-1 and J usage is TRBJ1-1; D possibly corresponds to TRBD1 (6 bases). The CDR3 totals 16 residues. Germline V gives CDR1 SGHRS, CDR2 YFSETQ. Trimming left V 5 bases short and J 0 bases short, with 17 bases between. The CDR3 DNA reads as TGCGCCAGCAGTTGGGGCAGGGGCGGGATGAACACTGAAGCTTTCTTT. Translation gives CASSWGRGGMNTEAFF.

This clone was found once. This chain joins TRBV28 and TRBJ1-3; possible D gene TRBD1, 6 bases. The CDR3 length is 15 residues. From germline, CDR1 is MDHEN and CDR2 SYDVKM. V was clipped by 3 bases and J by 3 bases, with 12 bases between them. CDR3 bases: TGTGCCAGCAGTTTTTGGGGGGCGCGTGGAAACACCATATATTTT. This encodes CASSFWGARGNTIYF.

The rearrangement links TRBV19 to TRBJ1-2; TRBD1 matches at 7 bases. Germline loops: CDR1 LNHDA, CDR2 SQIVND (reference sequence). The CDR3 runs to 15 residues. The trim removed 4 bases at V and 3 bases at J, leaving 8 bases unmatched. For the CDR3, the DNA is TGTGCCAGTAGTAAACCAGGGGGGAGAGACTATGGCTACACCTTC. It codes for CASSKPGGRDYGYTF. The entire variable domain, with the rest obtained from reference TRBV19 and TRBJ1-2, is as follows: DGGITQSPKYLFRKEGQNVTLSCEQNLNHDAMYWYRQDPGQGLRLIYYSQIVNDFQKGDIAEGYSVSREKKESFPLTVTSAQKNPTAFYLCASSKPGGRDYGYTFGSGTRLTVV.

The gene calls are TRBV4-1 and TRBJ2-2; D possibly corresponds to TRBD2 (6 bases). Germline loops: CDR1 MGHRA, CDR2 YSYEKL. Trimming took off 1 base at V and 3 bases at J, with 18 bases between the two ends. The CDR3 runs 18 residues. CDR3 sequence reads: CASSQVGKRRGDTGELFF. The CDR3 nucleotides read TGCGCCAGCAGCCAAGTTGGGAAGCGGCGGGGAGACACCGGGGAGCTGTTTTTT.

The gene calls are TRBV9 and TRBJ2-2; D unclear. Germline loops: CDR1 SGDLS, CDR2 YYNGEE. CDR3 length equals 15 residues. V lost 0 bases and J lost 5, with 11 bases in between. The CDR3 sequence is CASSVVGWGTGELFF. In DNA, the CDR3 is TGTGCCAGCAGCGTAGTAGGGTGGGGTACCGGGGAGCTGTTTTTT.

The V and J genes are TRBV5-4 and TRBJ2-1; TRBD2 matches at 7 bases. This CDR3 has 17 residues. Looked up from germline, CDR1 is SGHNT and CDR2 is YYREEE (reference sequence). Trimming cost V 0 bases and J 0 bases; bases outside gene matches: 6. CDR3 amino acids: CASSLGSGTSSYNEQFF. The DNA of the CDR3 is TGTGCCAGCAGCTTGGGAAGCGGGACCAGCTCCTACAATGAGCAGTTCTTC.

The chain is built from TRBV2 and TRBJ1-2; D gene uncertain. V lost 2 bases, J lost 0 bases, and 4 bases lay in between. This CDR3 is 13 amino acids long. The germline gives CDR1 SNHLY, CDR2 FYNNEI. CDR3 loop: CASSETANYGYTF. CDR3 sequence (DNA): TGTGCCAGCAGTGAAACGGCTAACTATGGCTACACCTTC.

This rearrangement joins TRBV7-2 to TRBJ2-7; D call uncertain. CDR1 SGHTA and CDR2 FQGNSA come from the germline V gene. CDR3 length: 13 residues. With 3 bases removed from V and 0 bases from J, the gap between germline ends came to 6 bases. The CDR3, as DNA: TGTGCCAGCAGCTTGGGAAACTCCTACGAGCAGTACTTC. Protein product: CASSLGNSYEQYF. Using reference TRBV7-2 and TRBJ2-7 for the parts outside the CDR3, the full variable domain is GAGVSQSPSNKVTEKGKDVELRCDPISGHTALYWYRQSLGQGLEFLIYFQGNSAPDKSGLPSDRFSAERTGGSVSTLTIQRTQQEDSAVYLCASSLGNSYEQYFGPGTRLTVT.